A single T cell receptor (beta chain) is shown here with its context. Sequenced by immunoSEQ multiplex PCR; TCRdb stores in-frame clones only, minus some. This sample has 170,000 or so clones, with over 70% found just once. The source of the sample is a study of blood T cell repertoires in COVID-19. Study-level information: The study drew acute and convalescent COVID-19 samples from the United States, Italy and Spain.

CDR3 length equals 15 residues. V shed 7 bases and J 8 bases; nucleotides not matched to a gene: 13. Germline-derived CDR1 and CDR2 are SGHVS and FQNEAQ. The chain couples TRBV7-8 to TRBJ2-1; 8 bases align to TRBD1. The sequenced material came from peripheral blood. This TCR was sampled from a woman aged 55-70 years with acute or convalescent COVID-19. CDR3 sequence (DNA): TGTGCCAGCACCGCGACAGGGGCCACGGGAGATGAGCAGTTCTTC. Protein: CASTATGATGDEQFF. Full variable domain (remainder filled in from reference TRBV7-8 and TRBJ2-1): GAGVSQSPRYKVAKRGQDVALRCDPISGHVSLFWYQQALGQGPEFLTYFQNEAQLDKSGLPSDRFFAERPEGSVSTLKIQRTQQEDSAVYLCASTATGATGDEQFFGPGTRLTVL.